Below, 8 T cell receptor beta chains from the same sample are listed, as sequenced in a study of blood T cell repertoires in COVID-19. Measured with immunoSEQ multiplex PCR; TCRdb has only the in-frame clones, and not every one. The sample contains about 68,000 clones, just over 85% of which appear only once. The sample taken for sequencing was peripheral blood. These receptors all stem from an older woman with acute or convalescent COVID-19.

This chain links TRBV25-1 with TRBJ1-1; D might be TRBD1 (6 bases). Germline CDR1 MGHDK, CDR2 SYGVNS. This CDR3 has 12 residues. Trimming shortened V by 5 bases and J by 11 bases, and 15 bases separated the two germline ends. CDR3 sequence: CASSQGGLAAFF. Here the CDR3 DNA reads TGTGCCAGCAGTCAAGGGGGTCTCGCGGCTTTCTTT.

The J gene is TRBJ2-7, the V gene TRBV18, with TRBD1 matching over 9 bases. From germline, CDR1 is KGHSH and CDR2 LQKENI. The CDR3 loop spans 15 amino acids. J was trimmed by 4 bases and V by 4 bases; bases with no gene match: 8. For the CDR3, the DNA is TGTGCCAGCTCACAGGGAAGACAGGGGGAATACGAGCAGTACTTC. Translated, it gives CASSQGRQGEYEQYF.

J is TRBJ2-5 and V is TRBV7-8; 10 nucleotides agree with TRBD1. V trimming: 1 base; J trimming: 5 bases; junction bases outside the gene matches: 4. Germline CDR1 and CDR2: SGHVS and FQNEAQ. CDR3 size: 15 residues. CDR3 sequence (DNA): TGTGCCAGCAGCTTAGTGGGACAGGGGAGGGAGACCCAGTACTTC. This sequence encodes CASSLVGQGRETQYF.

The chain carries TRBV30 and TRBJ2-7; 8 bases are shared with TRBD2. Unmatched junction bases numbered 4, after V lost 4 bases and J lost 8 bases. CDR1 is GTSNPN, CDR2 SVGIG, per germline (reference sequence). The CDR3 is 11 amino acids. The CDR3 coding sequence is TGTGCCTGGACCCGGGGGGGTCAGCAGTACTTC. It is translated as CAWTRGGQQYF.

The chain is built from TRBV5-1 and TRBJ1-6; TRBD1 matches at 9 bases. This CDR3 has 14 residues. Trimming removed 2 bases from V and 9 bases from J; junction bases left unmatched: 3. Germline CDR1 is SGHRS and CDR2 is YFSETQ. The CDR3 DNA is TGCGCCAGCAGCTTCGGGGGACAGGGTTCACCCCTCCACTTT. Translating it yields CASSFGGQGSPLHF.

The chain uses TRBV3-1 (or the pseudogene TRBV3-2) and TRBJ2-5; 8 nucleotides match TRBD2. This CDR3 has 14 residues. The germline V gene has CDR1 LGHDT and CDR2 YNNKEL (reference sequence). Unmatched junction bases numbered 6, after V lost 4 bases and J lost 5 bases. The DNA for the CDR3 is TGTGCCAGCAGCCTCAGCGGGAGTGTGGAGACCCAGTACTTC. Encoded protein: CASSLSGSVETQYF.

CDR3 nucleotides: TGTGCCAGCAGCCAAGATCGGCCGGGACTAGCGGGAAACAATGAGCAGTTCTTC. This translates into CASSQDRPGLAGNNEQFF. The V gene is TRBV4-2, the J gene TRBJ2-1; 13 bases agree with TRBD2. This CDR3 contains 18 residues. Losses at the gene ends were 0 bases for V and 5 bases for J; bases not matched to a gene: 7. Germline-derived CDR1 and CDR2 are LGHNA and YNFKEQ.

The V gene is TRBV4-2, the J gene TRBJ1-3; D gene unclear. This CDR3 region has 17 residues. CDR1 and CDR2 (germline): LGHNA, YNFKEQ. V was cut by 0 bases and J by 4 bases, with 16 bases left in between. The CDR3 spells CASSQDPRAPMGNTIYF. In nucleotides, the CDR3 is TGTGCCAGCAGCCAAGATCCGAGGGCCCCCATGGGAAACACCATATATTTT.